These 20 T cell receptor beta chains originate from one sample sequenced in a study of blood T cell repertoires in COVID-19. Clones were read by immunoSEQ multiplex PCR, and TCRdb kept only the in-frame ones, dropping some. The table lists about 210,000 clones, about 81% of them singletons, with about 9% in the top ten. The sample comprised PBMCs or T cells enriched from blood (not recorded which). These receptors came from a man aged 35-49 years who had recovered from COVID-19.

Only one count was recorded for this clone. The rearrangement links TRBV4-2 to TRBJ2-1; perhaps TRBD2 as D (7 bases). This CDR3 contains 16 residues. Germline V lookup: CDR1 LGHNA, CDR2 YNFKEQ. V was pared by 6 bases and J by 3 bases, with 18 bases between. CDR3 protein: CASSLEVGGVYNEQFF. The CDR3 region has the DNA TGTGCCAGCAGTCTAGAGGTAGGGGGGGTCTACAATGAGCAGTTCTTC.

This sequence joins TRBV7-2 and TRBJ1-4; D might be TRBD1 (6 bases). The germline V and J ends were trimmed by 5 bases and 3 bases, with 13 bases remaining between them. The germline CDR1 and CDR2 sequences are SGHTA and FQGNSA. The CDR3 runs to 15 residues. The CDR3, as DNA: TGTGCCAGCAGCCCTCAGGGGAATCCTAATGAAAAACTGTTTTTT. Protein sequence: CASSPQGNPNEKLFF.

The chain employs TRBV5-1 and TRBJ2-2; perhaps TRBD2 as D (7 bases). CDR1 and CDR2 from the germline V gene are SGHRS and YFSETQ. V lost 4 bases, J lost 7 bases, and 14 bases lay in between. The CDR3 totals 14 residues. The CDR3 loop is CASSQGRDGGELFF. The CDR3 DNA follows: TGCGCCAGCAGCCAGGGGAGGGATGGCGGGGAGCTGTTTTTT.

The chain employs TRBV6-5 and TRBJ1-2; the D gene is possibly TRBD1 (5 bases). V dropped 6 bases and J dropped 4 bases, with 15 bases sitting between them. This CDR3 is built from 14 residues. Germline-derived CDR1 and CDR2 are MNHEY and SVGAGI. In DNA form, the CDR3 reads TGTGCCAGCAGCTCAGCGGGGCAAGCCTATGGCTACACCTTC. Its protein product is CASSSAGQAYGYTF.

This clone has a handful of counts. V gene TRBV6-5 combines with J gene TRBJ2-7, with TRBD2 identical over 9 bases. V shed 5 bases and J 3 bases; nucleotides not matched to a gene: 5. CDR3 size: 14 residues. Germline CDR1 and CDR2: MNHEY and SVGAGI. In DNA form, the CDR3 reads TGTGCCAGCAGTAGAGGGACTAGCTTCTACGAGCAGTACTTC. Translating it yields CASSRGTSFYEQYF.

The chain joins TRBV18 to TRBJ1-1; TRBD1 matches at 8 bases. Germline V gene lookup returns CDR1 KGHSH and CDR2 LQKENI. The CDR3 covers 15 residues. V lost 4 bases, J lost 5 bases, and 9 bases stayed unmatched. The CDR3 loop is CASSLVGQGGTEAFF. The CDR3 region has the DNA TGTGCCAGCTCACTGGTCGGACAGGGAGGGACTGAAGCTTTCTTT.

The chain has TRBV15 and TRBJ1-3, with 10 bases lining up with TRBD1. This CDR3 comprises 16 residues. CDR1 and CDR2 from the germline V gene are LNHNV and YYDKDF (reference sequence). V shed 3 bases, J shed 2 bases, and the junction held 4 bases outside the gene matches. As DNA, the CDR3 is TGTGCCACCAGCAGGATTGGGACAGGGGCTGGAAACACCATATATTTT. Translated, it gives CATSRIGTGAGNTIYF.

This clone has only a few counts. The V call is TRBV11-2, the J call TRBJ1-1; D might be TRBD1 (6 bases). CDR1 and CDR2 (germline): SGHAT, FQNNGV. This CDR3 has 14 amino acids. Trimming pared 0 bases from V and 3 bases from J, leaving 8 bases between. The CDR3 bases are TGTGCCAGCAGCTTAGAGTACAGGGACACTGAAGCTTTCTTT. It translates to CASSLEYRDTEAFF.

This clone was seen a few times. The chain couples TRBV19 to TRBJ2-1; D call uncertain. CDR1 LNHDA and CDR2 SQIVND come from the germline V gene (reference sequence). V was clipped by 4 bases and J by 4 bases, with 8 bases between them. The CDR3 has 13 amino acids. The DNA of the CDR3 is TGTGCCAGTAGTAATCAACAGTACAATGAGCAGTTCTTC. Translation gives CASSNQQYNEQFF.

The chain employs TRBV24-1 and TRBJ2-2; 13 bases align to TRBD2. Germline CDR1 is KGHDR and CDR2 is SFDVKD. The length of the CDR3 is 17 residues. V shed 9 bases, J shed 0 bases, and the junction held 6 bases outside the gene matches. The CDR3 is CATSGTSGDANTGELFF. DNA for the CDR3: TGTGCCACCTCCGGGACTAGCGGGGACGCGAACACCGGGGAGCTGTTTTTT.

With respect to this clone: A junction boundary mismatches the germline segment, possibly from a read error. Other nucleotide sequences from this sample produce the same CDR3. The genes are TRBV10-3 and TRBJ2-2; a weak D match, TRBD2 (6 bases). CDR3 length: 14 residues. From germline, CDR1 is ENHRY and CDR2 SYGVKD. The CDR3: CAITMGLFTGELFF. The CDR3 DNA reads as TGTGCCATCACTATGGGACTTTTCACCGGGGAACTGTTTTTT.

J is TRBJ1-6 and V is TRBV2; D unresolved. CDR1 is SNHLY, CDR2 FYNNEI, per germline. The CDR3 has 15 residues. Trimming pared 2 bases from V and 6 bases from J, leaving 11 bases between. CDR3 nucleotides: TGTGCCAGCAGTGAAAGAGGGCAGATTAATTCACCCCTCCACTTT. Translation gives CASSERGQINSPLHF.

The CDR3 loop is CASSSGFAYEQYF. DNA of the CDR3: TGCGCCAGCAGTAGCGGGTTCGCCTACGAGCAGTACTTC. This chain uses TRBV10-1 with TRBJ2-7; a weak D match, TRBD2 (6 bases). The germline gives CDR1 WNHNN, CDR2 SYGVQD (reference sequence). V lost 5 bases, J lost 2 bases, and 10 bases lay in between. This CDR3 is built from 13 residues.

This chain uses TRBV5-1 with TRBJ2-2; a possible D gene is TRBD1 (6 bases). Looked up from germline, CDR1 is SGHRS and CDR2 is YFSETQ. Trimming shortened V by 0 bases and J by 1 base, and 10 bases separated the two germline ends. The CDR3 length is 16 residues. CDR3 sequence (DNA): TGCGCCAGCAGCTTGGACAGGGCAAAGAACACCGGGGAGCTGTTTTTT. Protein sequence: CASSLDRAKNTGELFF.

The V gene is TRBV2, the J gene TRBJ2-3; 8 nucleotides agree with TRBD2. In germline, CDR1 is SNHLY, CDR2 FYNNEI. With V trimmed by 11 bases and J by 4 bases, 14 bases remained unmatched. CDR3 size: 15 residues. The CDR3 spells CADSKERGGADTQYF. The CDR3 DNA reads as TGTGCCGACTCGAAAGAACGGGGGGGTGCAGATACGCAGTATTTT.

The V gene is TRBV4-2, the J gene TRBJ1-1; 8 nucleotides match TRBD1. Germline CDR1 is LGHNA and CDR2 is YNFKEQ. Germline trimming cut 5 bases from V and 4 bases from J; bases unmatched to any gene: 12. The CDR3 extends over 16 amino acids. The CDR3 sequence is CASSKAGWTGRTEAFF. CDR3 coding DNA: TGTGCCAGCAGCAAGGCCGGATGGACAGGGCGCACTGAAGCTTTCTTT.

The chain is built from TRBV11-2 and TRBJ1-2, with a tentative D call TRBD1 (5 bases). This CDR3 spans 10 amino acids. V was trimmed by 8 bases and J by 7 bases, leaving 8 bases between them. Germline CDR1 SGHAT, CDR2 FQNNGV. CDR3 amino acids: CASGRGGYTF. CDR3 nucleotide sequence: TGTGCCAGCGGTAGGGGTGGCTACACCTTC.

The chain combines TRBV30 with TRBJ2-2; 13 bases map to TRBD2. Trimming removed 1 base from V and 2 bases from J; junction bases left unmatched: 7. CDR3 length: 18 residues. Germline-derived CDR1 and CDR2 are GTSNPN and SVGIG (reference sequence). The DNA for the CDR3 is TGTGCCTGGAGTGAACTACTAGCGGGAGGGAGAAACACCGGGGAGCTGTTTTTT. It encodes CAWSELLAGGRNTGELFF. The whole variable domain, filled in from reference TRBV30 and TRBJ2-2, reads SQTIHQWPATLVQPVGSPLSLECTVEGTSNPNLYWYRQAAGRGLQLLFYSVGIGQISSEVPQNLSASRPQDRQFILSSKKLLLSDSGFYLCAWSELLAGGRNTGELFFGEGSRLTVL.

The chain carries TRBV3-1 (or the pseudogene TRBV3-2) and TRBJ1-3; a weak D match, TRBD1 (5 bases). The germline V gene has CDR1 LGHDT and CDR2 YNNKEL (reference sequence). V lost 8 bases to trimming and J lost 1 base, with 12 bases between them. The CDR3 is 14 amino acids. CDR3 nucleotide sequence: TGTGCCAGCCGCCGTGGGGGGTCTGGAAACACCATATATTTT. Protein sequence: CASRRGGSGNTIYF.

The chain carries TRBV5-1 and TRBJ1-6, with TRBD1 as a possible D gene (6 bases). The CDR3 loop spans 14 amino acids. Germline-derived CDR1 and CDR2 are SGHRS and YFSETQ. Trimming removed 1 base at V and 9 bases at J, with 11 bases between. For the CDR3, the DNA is TGCGCCAGCAGCTTGAGGGGGTATGGTTCACCCCTCCACTTT. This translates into CASSLRGYGSPLHF.